This T cell receptor (beta chain) is drawn from a study of naive and memory T cell subsets. This clonotype was detected only a few times. CDR3 size: 12 residues. V was clipped by 2 bases and J by 13 bases, with 15 bases between them. Germline CDR1 is MDHEN and CDR2 is SYDVKM. Two oligonucleotides, mixed equimolar, formed the beta constant-region primer covering TRBC1 and TRBC2. Ligation attached a single-stranded oligonucleotide with a 12-nucleotide UMI and the SP2 primer to the cDNA 3' end. TCRdb analysed the UMI-ligation and nested PCR reads with MiXCR anew, one entry per CDR3 protein. Of 140,000 to 150,000 distinct CDR3 sequences in the sample, about a sixth were seen once.

The chain joins TRBV28 to TRBJ2-7, with D perhaps matching TRBD1 (7 bases). This receptor was obtained from a human donor in good health. The specimen sequenced was naive CD4+ T cells from blood. CDR3 in amino acids: CASSLRGRDSYF. In nucleotides, the CDR3 is TGTGCCAGCAGTTTAAGGGGGCGGGACAGTTACTTC.